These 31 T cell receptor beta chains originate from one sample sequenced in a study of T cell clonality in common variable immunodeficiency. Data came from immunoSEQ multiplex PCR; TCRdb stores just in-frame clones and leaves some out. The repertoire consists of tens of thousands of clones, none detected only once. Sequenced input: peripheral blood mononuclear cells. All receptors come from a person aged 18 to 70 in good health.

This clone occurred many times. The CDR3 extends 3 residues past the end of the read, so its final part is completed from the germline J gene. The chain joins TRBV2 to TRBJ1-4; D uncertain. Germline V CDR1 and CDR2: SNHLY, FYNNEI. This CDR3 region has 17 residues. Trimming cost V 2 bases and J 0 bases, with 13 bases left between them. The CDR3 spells CASSESKGFATNEKLFF. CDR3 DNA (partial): TGTGCCAGCAGTGAATCTAAGGGCTTTGCAACTAATGAAAAA.

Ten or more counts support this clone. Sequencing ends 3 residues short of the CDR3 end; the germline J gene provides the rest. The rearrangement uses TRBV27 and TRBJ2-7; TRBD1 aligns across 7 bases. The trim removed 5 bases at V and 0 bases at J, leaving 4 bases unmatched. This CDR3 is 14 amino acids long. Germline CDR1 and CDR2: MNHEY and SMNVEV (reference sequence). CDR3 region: CASSPRDSSYEQYF. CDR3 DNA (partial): TGTGCCAGCAGTCCCCGGGACAGCTCCTACGAG.

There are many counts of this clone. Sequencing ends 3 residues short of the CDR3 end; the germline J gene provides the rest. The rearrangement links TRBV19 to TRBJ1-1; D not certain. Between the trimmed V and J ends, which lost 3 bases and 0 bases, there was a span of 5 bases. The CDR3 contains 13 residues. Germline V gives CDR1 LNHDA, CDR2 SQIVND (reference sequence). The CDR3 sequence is CASSMTVNTEAFF. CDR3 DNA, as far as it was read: TGTGCCAGTAGTATGACTGTGAACACTGAA.

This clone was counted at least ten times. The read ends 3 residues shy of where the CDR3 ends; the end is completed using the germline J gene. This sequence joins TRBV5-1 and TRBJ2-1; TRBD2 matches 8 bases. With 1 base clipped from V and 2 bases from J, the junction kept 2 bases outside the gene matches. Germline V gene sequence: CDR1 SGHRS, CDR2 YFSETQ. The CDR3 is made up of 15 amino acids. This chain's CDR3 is CASSLTGGTYNEQFF. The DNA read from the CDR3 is TGCGCCAGCAGCTTGACGGGGGGGACCTACAATGAG.

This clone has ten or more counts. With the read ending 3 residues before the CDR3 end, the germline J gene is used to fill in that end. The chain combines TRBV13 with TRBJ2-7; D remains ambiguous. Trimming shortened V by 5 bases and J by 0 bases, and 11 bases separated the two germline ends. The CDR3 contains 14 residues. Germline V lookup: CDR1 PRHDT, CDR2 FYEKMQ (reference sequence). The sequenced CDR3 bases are TGTGCCAGCAGCCCTTCCCGCAGCTCCTACGAG. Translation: CASSPSRSSYE. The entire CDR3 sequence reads CASSPSRSSYEQYF.

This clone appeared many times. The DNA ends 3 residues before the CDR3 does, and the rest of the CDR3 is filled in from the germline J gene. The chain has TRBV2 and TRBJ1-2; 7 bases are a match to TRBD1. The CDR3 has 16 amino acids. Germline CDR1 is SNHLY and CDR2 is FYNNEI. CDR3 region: CASSDTLDRLGRGYTF. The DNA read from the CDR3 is TGTGCCAGCAGTGATACCCTGGACAGGCTTGGCAGGGGC.

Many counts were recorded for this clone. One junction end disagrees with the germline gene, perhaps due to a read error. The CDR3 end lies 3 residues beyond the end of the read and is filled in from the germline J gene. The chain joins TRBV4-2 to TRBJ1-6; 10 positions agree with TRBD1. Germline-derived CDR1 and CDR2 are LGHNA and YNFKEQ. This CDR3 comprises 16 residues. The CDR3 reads CASSQERTGGNSPLHF. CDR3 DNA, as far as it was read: TGCGCCAGCAGCCAAGAAAGGACAGGGGGTAATTCACCC.

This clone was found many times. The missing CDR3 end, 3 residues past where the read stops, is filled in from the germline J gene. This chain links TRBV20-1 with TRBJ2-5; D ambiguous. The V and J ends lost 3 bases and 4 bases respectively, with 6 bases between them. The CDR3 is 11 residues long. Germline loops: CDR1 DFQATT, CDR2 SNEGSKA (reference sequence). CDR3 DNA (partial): TGCAGTGCTAGTAAGGGAGAGACC. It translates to CSASKGET. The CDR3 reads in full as CSASKGETQYF.

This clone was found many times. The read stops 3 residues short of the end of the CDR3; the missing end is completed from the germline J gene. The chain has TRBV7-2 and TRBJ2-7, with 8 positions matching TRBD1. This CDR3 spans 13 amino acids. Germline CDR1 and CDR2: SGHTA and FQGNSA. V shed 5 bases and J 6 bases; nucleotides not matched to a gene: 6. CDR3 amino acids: CASSLGTGGEQYF. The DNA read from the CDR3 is TGTGCCAGCAGCCTCGGGACAGGAGGCGAG.

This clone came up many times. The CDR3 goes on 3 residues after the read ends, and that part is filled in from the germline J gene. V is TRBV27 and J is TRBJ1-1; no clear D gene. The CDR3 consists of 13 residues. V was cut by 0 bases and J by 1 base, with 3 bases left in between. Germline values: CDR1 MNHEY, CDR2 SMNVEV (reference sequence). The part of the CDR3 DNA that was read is TGTGCCAGCAGTTTATCCAGGAACACTGAA. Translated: CASSLSRNTE. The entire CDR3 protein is CASSLSRNTEAFF.

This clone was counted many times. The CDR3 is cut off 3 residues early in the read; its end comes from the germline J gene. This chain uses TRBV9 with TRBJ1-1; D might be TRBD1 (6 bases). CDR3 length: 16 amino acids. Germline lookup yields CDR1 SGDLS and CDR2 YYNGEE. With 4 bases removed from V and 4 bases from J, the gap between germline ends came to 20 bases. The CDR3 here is CASSSLRTGSGTEAFF. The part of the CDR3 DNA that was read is TGTGCCAGCAGCTCACTAAGAACAGGGAGTGGCACTGAA.

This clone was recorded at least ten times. CDR3: CSAKGFTGLAATDTQYF. CDR3 bases read: TGCAGTGCTAAGGGGTTTACCGGACTAGCGGCAACAGATACG. The chain has TRBV20-1 and TRBJ2-3, with 10 bases matching TRBD2. The sequenced fragment ends 3 residues before the CDR3 boundary, so the rest is inferred from the germline J gene. Trimming took 4 bases from V and 3 from J; bases not matched to a gene: 13. The CDR3 totals 17 residues. CDR1 is DFQATT, CDR2 SNEGSKA, per germline (reference sequence).

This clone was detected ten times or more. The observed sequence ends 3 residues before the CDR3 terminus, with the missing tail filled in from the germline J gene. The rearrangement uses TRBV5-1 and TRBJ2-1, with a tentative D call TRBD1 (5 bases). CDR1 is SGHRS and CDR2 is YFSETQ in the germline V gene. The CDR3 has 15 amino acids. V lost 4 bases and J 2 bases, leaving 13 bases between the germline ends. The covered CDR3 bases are TGCGCCAGCAGCGCCCGTACGACAGCCTACAATGAG. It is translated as CASSARTTAYNE. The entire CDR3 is CASSARTTAYNEQFF.

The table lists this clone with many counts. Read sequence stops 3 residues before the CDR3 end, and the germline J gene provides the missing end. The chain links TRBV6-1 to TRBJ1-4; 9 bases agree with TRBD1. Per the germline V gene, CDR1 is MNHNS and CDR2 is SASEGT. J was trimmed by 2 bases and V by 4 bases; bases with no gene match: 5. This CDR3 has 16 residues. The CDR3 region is CASSGPGTGTNEKLFF. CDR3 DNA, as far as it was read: TGTGCCAGCAGTGGTCCCGGGACAGGGACTAATGAAAAA.

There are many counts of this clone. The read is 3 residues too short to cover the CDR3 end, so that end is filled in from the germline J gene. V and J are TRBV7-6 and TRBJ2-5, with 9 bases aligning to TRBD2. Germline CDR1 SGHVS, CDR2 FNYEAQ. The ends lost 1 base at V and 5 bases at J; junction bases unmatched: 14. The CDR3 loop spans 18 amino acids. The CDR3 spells CASSLGVLAGGDKETQYF. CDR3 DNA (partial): TGTGCCAGCAGCTTAGGAGTGTTGGCGGGGGGGGATAAGGAGACC.

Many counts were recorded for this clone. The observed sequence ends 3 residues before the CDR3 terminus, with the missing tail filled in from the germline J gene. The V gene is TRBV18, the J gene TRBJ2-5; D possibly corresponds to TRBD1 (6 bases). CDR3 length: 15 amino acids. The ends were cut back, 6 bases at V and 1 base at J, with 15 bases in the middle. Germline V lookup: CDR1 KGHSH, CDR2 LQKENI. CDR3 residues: CASSRGQPRQETQYF. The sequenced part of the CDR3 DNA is TGTGCCAGCTCGCGAGGACAGCCACGCCAAGAGACC.

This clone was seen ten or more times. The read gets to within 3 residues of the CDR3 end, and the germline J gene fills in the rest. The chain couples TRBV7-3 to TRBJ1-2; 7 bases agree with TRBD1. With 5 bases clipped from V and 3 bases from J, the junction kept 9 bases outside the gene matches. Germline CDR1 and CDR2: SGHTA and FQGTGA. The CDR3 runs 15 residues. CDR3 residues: CASSPGAGQHYGYTF. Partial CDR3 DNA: TGTGCCAGCAGCCCGGGGGCGGGACAGCACTATGGC.

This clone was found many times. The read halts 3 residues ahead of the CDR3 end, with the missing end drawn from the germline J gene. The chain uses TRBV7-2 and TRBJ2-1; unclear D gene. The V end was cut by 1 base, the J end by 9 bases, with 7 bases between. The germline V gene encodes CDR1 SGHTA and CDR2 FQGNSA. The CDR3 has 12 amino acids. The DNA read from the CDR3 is TGTGCCAGCAGCTTAGGGCTCTCTGAG. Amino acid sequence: CASSLGLSE. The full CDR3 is CASSLGLSEQFF.

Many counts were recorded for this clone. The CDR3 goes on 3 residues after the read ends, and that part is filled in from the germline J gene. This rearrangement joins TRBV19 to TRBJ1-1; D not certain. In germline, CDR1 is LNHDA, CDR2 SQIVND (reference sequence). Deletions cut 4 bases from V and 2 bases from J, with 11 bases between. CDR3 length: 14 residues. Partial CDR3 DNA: TGTGCCAGTAGTACGGGGTTCGGAAACACTGAA. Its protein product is CASSTGFGNTE. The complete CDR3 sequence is CASSTGFGNTEAFF.

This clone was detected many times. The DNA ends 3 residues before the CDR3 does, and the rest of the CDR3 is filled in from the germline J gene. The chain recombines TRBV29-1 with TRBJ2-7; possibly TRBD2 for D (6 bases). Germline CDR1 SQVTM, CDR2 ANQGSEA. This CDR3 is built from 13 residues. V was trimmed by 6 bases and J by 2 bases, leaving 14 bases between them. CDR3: CSVRSGVAYEQYF. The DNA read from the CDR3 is TGCAGCGTCAGATCGGGGGTCGCCTACGAG.

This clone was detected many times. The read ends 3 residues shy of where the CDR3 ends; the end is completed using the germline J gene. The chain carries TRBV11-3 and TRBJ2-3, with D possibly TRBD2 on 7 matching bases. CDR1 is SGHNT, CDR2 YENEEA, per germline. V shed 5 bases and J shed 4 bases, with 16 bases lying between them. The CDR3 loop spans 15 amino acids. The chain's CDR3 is CASSQFGGGADTQYF. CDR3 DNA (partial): TGTGCCAGCAGCCAGTTTGGGGGGGGCGCAGATACG.

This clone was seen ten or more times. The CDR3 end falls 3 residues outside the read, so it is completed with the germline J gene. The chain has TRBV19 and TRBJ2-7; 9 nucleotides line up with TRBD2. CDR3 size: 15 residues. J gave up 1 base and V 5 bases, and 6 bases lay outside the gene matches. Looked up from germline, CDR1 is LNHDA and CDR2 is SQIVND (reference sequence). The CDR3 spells CASSVRLAASYEQYF. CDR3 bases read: TGTGCCAGTAGTGTCCGACTAGCGGCGTCCTACGAG.

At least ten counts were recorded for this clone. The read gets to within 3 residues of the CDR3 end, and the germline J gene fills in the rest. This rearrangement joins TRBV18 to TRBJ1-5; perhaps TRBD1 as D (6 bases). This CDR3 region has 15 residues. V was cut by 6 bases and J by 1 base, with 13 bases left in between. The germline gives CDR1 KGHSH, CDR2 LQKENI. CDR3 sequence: CASSPDQGSNQPQHF. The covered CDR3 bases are TGTGCCAGCTCCCCGGATCAGGGGAGCAATCAGCCC.

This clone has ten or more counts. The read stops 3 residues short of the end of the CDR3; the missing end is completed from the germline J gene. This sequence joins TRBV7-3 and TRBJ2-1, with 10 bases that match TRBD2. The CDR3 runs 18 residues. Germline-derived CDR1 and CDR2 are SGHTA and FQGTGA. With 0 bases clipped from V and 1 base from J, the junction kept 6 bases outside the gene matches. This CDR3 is CASSLTKSSGGSYNEQFF. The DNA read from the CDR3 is TGTGCCAGCAGCTTAACGAAGAGTAGCGGGGGGTCCTACAATGAG.

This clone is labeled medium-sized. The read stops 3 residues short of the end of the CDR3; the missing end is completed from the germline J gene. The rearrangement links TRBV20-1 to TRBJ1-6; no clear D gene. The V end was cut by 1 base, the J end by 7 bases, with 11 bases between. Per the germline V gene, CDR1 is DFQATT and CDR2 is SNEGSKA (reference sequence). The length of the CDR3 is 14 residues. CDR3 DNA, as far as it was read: TGCAGTGCTAGAGGACAAGGAGAAAATTCACCC. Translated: CSARGQGENSP. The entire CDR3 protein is CSARGQGENSPLHF.

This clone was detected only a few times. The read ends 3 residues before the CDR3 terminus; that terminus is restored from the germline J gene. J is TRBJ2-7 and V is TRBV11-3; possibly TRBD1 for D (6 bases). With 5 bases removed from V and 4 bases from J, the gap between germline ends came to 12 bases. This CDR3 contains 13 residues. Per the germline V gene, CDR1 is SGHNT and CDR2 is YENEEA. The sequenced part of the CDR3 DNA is TGTGCCAGCAGCCCGAACAGGGTGTACGAG. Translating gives CASSPNRVYE. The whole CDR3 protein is CASSPNRVYEQYF.

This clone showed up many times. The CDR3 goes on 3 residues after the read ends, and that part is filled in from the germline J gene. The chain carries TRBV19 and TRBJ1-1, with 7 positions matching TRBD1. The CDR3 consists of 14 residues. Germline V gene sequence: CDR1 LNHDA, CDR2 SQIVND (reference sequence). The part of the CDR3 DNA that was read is TGTGCCAGTAGTATATCTAGCAGGGGGAAATTT. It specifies CASSISSRGKF. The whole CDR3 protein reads CASSISSRGKFAFF.

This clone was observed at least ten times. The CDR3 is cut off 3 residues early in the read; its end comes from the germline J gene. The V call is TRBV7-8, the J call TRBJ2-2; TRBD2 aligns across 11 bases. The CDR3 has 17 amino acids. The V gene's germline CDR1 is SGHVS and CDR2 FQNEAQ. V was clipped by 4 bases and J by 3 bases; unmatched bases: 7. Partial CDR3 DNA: TGTGCCAGCAGCTCCCCGGAACTAGCGGGGGACACCGGGGAG. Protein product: CASSSPELAGDTGE. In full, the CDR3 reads CASSSPELAGDTGELFF.

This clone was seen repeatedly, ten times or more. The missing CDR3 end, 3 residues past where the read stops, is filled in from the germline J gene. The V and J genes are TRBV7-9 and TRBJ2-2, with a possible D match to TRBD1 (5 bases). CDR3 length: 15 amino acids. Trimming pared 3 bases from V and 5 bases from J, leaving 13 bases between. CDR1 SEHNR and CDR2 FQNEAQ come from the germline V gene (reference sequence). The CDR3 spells CASSFPRVGTGELFF. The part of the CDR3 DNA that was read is TGTGCCAGCAGCTTCCCCAGGGTTGGGACCGGGGAG.

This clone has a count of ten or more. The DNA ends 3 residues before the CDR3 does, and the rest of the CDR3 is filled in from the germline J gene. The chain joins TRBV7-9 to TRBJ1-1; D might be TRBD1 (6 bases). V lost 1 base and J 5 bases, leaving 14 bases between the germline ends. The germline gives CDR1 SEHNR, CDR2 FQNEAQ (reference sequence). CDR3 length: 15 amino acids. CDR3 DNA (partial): TGTGCCAGCAGCTTAGTCGGGACCCAGGGGACTGAA. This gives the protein CASSLVGTQGTE. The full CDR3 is CASSLVGTQGTEAFF.

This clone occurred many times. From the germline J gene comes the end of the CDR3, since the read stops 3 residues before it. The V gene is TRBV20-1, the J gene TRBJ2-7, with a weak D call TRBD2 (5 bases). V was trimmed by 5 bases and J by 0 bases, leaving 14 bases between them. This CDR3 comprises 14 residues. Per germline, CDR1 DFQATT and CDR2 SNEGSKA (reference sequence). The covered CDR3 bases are TGCAGTGCTTCCGGACTCGAGAGCTCCTACGAG. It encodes CSASGLESSYE. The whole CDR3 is CSASGLESSYEQYF.